Listed below are T cell receptor beta chains from one sample, sequenced in a study of shared clonotypes between healthy human individuals. The assay was immunoSEQ multiplex PCR, and TCRdb's table has in-frame clones only and misses some. This table has about 980,000 clones, approximately 80% appearing once. The specimen sequenced was memory CD4+ T cells sorted from blood. Source of these receptors: a man in his late teens or twenties in good health. The CDR3 runs from the conserved cysteine through the conserved F or W. Fields, in order: clone size, CDR3 length, V gene, J gene, D gene, CDR3 protein, CDR3 DNA. A D gene is named only where the DNA matches it firmly. The size field is filled for only some rows; it gives once, few, many or a size class.

size: NA; length: 13; V: TRBV28; J: TRBJ2-2; D: TRBD1; CDR3: CANRQGNTGELFF; DNA: TGTGCCAACCGACAGGGGAACACCGGGGAGCTGTTTTTT
size: NA; length: 17; V: TRBV7-2; J: TRBJ2-1; D: NA; CDR3: CASSPIGGGSGYNEQFF; DNA: TGTGCCAGCAGCCCGATTGGGGGCGGGAGCGGCTACAATGAGCAGTTCTTC
size: NA; length: 15; V: TRBV27; J: TRBJ1-6; D: NA; CDR3: CASSLQVSYNSPLHF; DNA: TGTGCCAGCAGTCTTCAGGTATCCTATAATTCACCCCTCCACTTT
size: NA; length: 13; V: TRBV6-1; J: TRBJ1-5; D: NA; CDR3: CASSPDGNQPQHF; DNA: TGTGCCAGCAGCCCGGACGGAAATCAGCCCCAGCATTTT
size: NA; length: 14; V: TRBV7-2; J: TRBJ2-7; D: NA; CDR3: CASSLEWSSYEQYF; DNA: TGTGCCAGCAGCTTAGAATGGTCTAGCTACGAGCAGTACTTC
size: once; length: 13; V: TRBV25-1; J: TRBJ2-2; D: NA; CDR3: CASSEWGTGELFF; DNA: TGTGCCAGCAGTGAATGGGGTACCGGGGAGCTGTTTTTT
size: NA; length: 12; V: TRBV7-2; J: TRBJ2-2; D: NA; CDR3: CASAQPTGELFF; DNA: TGTGCCAGCGCGCAACCCACCGGGGAGCTGTTTTTT
size: NA; length: 16; V: TRBV2; J: TRBJ1-2; D: TRBD1; CDR3: CASSELRTGREYGYTF; DNA: TGTGCCAGCAGTGAACTTAGGACAGGGCGGGAGTATGGCTACACCTTC
size: NA; length: 15; V: TRBV5-4; J: TRBJ2-3; D: TRBD1; CDR3: CASRRMDRAADTQYF; DNA: TGTGCCAGCAGACGAATGGACAGGGCGGCAGATACGCAGTATTTT
size: NA; length: 15; V: TRBV5-1; J: TRBJ2-1; D: TRBD2; CDR3: CASSLRTSGGNEQFF; DNA: TGCGCCAGCAGCTTGAGGACTAGCGGGGGGAATGAGCAGTTCTTC
size: NA; length: 14; V: TRBV2; J: TRBJ2-5; D: NA; CDR3: CASRGGGMRETQYF; DNA: TGTGCCAGCAGGGGAGGCGGGATGAGGGAGACCCAGTACTTC
size: NA; length: 14; V: TRBV6-1; J: TRBJ1-2; D: TRBD1; CDR3: CASRSPGTAHGYTF; DNA: TGTGCCAGCAGGAGCCCAGGGACAGCTCATGGCTACACCTTC
size: few; length: 11; V: TRBV11-2; J: TRBJ2-1; D: NA; CDR3: CASSLVSEQFF; DNA: TGTGCCAGCAGCTTAGTTAGTGAGCAGTTCTTC
size: NA; length: 14; V: TRBV6-1; J: TRBJ2-1; D: TRBD2; CDR3: CASSVGGSLDEQFF; DNA: TGTGCCAGCAGTGTAGGCGGGAGCCTCGATGAGCAGTTCTTC
size: once; length: 15; V: TRBV9; J: TRBJ1-2; D: TRBD1; CDR3: CASSVGQGENYGYTF; DNA: TGTGCCAGCAGCGTAGGACAGGGAGAAAACTATGGCTACACCTTC
size: NA; length: 14; V: TRBV10-3; J: TRBJ1-1; D: NA; CDR3: CAISWGGMNTEAFF; DNA: TGTGCCATCAGCTGGGGTGGAATGAACACTGAAGCTTTCTTT
size: NA; length: 13; V: TRBV27; J: TRBJ1-2; D: NA; CDR3: CASSLKGEYGYTF; DNA: TGTGCCAGCAGTTTAAAAGGGGAGTATGGCTACACCTTC
size: NA; length: 17; V: TRBV4-1; J: TRBJ2-1; D: TRBD1; CDR3: CASSQDQPGQGRHEQFF; DNA: TGCGCCAGCAGCCAAGATCAACCGGGACAGGGTCGCCATGAGCAGTTCTTC
size: NA; length: 15; V: TRBV7-6; J: TRBJ1-1; D: NA; CDR3: CASSPGGPRNTEAFF; DNA: TGTGCCAGCAGTCCTGGGGGCCCTCGGAACACTGAAGCTTTCTTT
size: NA; length: 17; V: TRBV4-1; J: TRBJ2-2; D: TRBD1; CDR3: CASSQEPTGGQAGELFF; DNA: TGCGCCAGCAGCCAAGAACCGACAGGGGGCCAAGCCGGGGAGCTGTTTTTT
size: NA; length: 14; V: TRBV5-4; J: TRBJ1-5; D: NA; CDR3: CASSPGADNQPQHF; DNA: TGTGCCAGCAGCCCGGGGGCAGACAATCAGCCCCAGCATTTT
size: NA; length: 18; V: TRBV30; J: TRBJ1-6; D: NA; CDR3: CAWSPSAGKGSYNSPLHF; DNA: TGTGCCTGGAGCCCGTCGGCGGGGAAGGGCTCCTATAATTCACCCCTCCACTTT
size: few; length: 15; V: TRBV6-1; J: TRBJ2-5; D: NA; CDR3: CASSGMRTAQETQYF; DNA: TGTGCCAGCAGCGGAATGCGGACAGCACAAGAGACCCAGTACTTC
size: few; length: 15; V: TRBV5-6; J: TRBJ1-6; D: NA; CDR3: CASSLAAGYNSPLHF; DNA: TGTGCCAGCAGCTTGGCCGCCGGCTATAATTCACCCCTCCACTTT
size: NA; length: 14; V: TRBV6-6; J: TRBJ1-2; D: NA; CDR3: CASSTTGLRYGYTF; DNA: TGTGCCAGCAGTACTACAGGGCTTCGGTATGGCTACACCTTC
size: NA; length: 12; V: TRBV7-4; J: TRBJ1-2; D: TRBD1; CDR3: CASSVGQDGYTF; DNA: TGTGCCAGCAGCGTTGGACAGGATGGCTACACCTTC
size: once; length: 17; V: TRBV7-9; J: TRBJ2-4; D: TRBD2; CDR3: CASSLASGGAGKNIQYF; DNA: TGTGCCAGCAGCTTAGCTAGCGGGGGGGCCGGCAAAAACATTCAGTACTTC